The 4 T cell receptor beta chains listed next were all sequenced from one sample in a study of shared clonotypes between healthy human individuals. Profiling relied on immunoSEQ multiplex PCR, and the TCRdb table lists in-frame clones only, not all of them. The sample shows under 2,500,000 clones, around 95% of them seen only once. The sample consisted of naive CD4+ T cells sorted from blood. Noted subset: CD45RA+ positively selected. These receptors all come from a man aged 18 to 30 in good health.

The sample holds one count of this clone. The gene calls are TRBV25-1 and TRBJ1-4; TRBD1 agrees at 8 bases. Germline CDR1 MGHDK, CDR2 SYGVNS. J was trimmed by 8 bases and V by 3 bases; bases with no gene match: 8. This CDR3 spans 15 amino acids. This chain's CDR3 is CASSDSQGVTEKLFF. The CDR3 nucleotides are TGTGCCAGCAGTGATTCACAGGGGGTGACGGAAAAACTGTTTTTT.

The chain has TRBV7-2 and TRBJ2-1; 13 nucleotides match TRBD2. Per the germline V gene, CDR1 is SGHTA and CDR2 is FQGNSA. The length of the CDR3 is 17 residues. The junction had 3 bases not matched to a gene; V was cut back by 4 bases and J by 0 bases. DNA for the CDR3: TGTGCCAGCAGCTCAGGGACTAGCGGGAACTCCTACAATGAGCAGTTCTTC. It codes for CASSSGTSGNSYNEQFF.

This clone was picked up one time. This sequence joins TRBV7-2 and TRBJ2-2; a weak D match, TRBD1 (6 bases). Trimming removed 7 bases at V and 3 bases at J, with 12 bases between. The CDR3 extends over 14 amino acids. Germline assignment: CDR1 SGHTA and CDR2 FQGNSA. The CDR3 coding sequence is TGTGCCAGCACCATAGGGGGATACACCGGGGAGCTGTTTTTT. This sequence encodes CASTIGGYTGELFF. Drawing the rest from reference TRBV7-2 and TRBJ2-2, the complete variable domain is GAGVSQSPSNKVTEKGKDVELRCDPISGHTALYWYRQSLGQGLEFLIYFQGNSAPDKSGLPSDRFSAERTGGSVSTLTIQRTQQEDSAVYLCASTIGGYTGELFFGEGSRLTVL.

The chain recombines TRBV28 with TRBJ1-6; no definite D call. The V end lost 3 bases, the J end lost 7 bases, and 7 bases lay between the germline ends. This CDR3 has 13 residues. Germline V gives CDR1 MDHEN, CDR2 SYDVKM. As DNA, the CDR3 is TGTGCCAGCAGTTTCGCCGGAAATTCACCCCTCCACTTT. Protein: CASSFAGNSPLHF. Full variable domain (rest looked up from reference TRBV28 and TRBJ1-6): DVKVTQSSRYLVKRTGEKVFLECVQDMDHENMFWYRQDPGLGLRLIYFSYDVKMKEKGDIPEGYSVSREKKERFSLILESASTNQTSMYLCASSFAGNSPLHFGNGTRLTVT.